The sequence of this T cell receptor beta chain was determined in a study of T cells after yellow fever vaccination. Germline assignment: CDR1 SGHTA and CDR2 FQGTGA. CDR3 length: 15 amino acids. The junction had 8 bases not matched to a gene; V was cut back by 5 bases and J by 3 bases. As TCR cDNA was made by 5'RACE template switching, a universal primer site and UMIs were added. MiXCR, run by TCRdb on the 5' RACE reads, gives a single entry per CDR3 protein. The table lists 95,000 to 150,000 distinct CDR3 sequences, nearly 7.5% of them singletons, with around 2.7% in the top ten. This clonotype was detected many times.

Specimen: CD4+ T cells sorted from PBMCs, collected approximately 11 days after the first yellow fever vaccination. This rearrangement joins TRBV7-3 to TRBJ2-7, with 9 bases that match TRBD1. The origin of this receptor is a man between 18 and 29 years old who received the YFV17D yellow fever vaccine. The CDR3 region is CASSPTGTGNYEQYF. The DNA of the CDR3 is TGTGCCAGCAGCCCGACCGGGACAGGGAACTACGAGCAGTACTTC.